Below are 13 T cell receptor beta chains sequenced from a single sample in a study of cytomegalovirus exposure and HLA in healthy donors. Primers: 60 Vbeta forward and 13 Jbeta reverse. TCRdb keeps only in-frame clones here, not all; method: immunoSEQ multiplex PCR. The sample consists of 140,000 or so clones, around 70% of them appearing once. Sample: PBMCs. The source is a man aged 35-49 years in good health and CMV-seronegative.

The rearrangement joins TRBV28 to TRBJ2-3; D is unresolved. V was cut by 5 bases and J by 0 bases, with 3 bases left in between. From germline, CDR1 is MDHEN and CDR2 SYDVKM. This CDR3 has 12 amino acids. The DNA of the CDR3 is TGTGCCAGCAGTCCGAGCACAGATACGCAGTATTTT. It specifies CASSPSTDTQYF.

This clone appeared a single time. This chain connects TRBV5-6 to TRBJ1-5, with 8 bases that match TRBD1. After removal of 3 bases from V and 9 bases from J, the junction contained 14 bases not matched to a gene. The CDR3 length is 16 residues. Germline CDR1 is SGHDT and CDR2 is YYEEEE. The CDR3 region is CASSSRVTGGIRPQHF. CDR3 sequence (DNA): TGTGCCAGCAGCTCCAGGGTTACAGGGGGTATCAGGCCCCAGCATTTT. Together with reference TRBV5-6 and TRBJ1-5, the CDR3 gives the full variable domain: DAGVTQSPTHLIKTRGQQVTLRCSPKSGHDTVSWYQQALGQGPQFIFQYYEEEERQRGNFPDRFSGHQFPNYSSELNVNALLLGDSALYLCASSSRVTGGIRPQHFGDGTRLSIL.

J is TRBJ2-3 and V is TRBV9; 7 bases match TRBD1. Per germline, CDR1 SGDLS and CDR2 YYNGEE. J was trimmed by 2 bases and V by 3 bases; bases with no gene match: 6. The length of the CDR3 is 15 residues. The CDR3 region is CASSEGTVLTDTQYF. The DNA of the CDR3 is TGTGCCAGCAGCGAGGGGACAGTACTCACAGATACGCAGTATTTT.

V is TRBV6-1 and J is TRBJ2-7, with a weak D call TRBD1 (5 bases). Trimming stripped 3 bases from V and 4 bases from J, with 22 bases between. From germline, CDR1 is MNHNS and CDR2 SASEGT. CDR3 size: 17 residues. CDR3 region: CASSDPGRANSPYEQYF. The DNA for the CDR3 is TGTGCCAGCAGTGACCCGGGCAGGGCAAATTCCCCTTACGAGCAGTACTTC.

The rearrangement uses TRBV6-5 and TRBJ1-3; no clear D gene. CDR1 MNHEY and CDR2 SVGAGI come from the germline V gene. The CDR3 consists of 16 residues. Between the trimmed V and J ends, which lost 0 bases and 0 bases, there was a span of 9 bases. CDR3 residues: CASSYSWSRSGNTIYF. The CDR3 DNA sequence: TGTGCCAGCAGTTACTCCTGGAGCCGCTCTGGAAACACCATATATTTT.

The rearrangement joins TRBV5-4 to TRBJ2-7; 10 bases map to TRBD2. Germline CDR1 is SGHNT and CDR2 is YYREEE (reference sequence). This CDR3 comprises 14 residues. Losses at the gene ends were 2 bases for V and 5 bases for J; bases not matched to a gene: 4. CDR3 protein: CASSLSGRADEQYF. In DNA form, the CDR3 reads TGTGCCAGCAGCTTAAGCGGGAGGGCAGACGAGCAGTACTTC.

Only a few counts were recorded for this clone. The genes are TRBV4-1 and TRBJ1-4, with D possibly being TRBD1 (5 bases). Trimming stripped 4 bases from V and 8 bases from J, with 8 bases between. This CDR3 has 12 amino acids. Germline assignment: CDR1 MGHRA and CDR2 YSYEKL. This CDR3 is CASSPGREKLFF. DNA for the CDR3: TGCGCCAGCAGCCCAGGGCGGGAAAAACTGTTTTTT.

The chain combines TRBV7-2 with TRBJ1-4; D perhaps matches TRBD1 (5 bases). This CDR3 spans 14 amino acids. The V end lost 6 bases, the J end lost 3 bases, and 11 bases lay between the germline ends. Germline V gives CDR1 SGHTA, CDR2 FQGNSA. The CDR3 loop is CASSRGRANEKLFF. Here the CDR3 DNA reads TGTGCCAGCAGTAGGGGTAGAGCTAATGAAAAACTGTTTTTT.

The V gene is TRBV7-2, the J gene TRBJ1-5; 9 nucleotides agree with TRBD1. With V trimmed by 5 bases and J by 1 base, 6 bases remained unmatched. The CDR3 spans 16 residues. The V gene's germline CDR1 is SGHTA and CDR2 FQGNSA. CDR3 DNA sequence: TGTGCCAGCAGCCTCTGGACAGGGGAGAGCAATCAGCCCCAGCATTTT. It encodes CASSLWTGESNQPQHF.

The genes are TRBV28 and TRBJ2-3; D might be TRBD2 (5 bases). The CDR3 totals 12 residues. Per the germline V gene, CDR1 is MDHEN and CDR2 is SYDVKM. V was shortened by 5 bases and J by 3 bases, with 6 bases between the two germline ends. The chain's CDR3 is CASSSGTDTQYF. The CDR3, as DNA: TGTGCCAGCAGTAGCGGAACAGATACGCAGTATTTT.

V and J are TRBV7-2 and TRBJ2-7, with D possibly matching TRBD2 (7 bases). Trimming removed 6 bases at V and 4 bases at J, with 25 bases between. Germline values: CDR1 SGHTA, CDR2 FQGNSA. CDR3 size: 17 residues. The DNA for the CDR3 is TGTGCCAGCAGGCCCGAGGGGGACGGGAGGCCTGATTACGAGCAGTACTTC. Encoded protein: CASRPEGDGRPDYEQYF.

The chain employs TRBV9 and TRBJ1-1; D is unresolved. Germline lookup yields CDR1 SGDLS and CDR2 YYNGEE. This CDR3 has 14 amino acids. V shed 0 bases and J shed 1 base, with 7 bases lying between them. The CDR3 sequence is CASSVAGGNTEAFF. The CDR3 region has the DNA TGTGCCAGCAGCGTAGCTGGCGGGAACACTGAAGCTTTCTTT. The full variable domain, in which reference TRBV9 and TRBJ1-1 provide the parts outside the CDR3, is DSGVTQTPKHLITATGQRVTLRCSPRSGDLSVYWYQQSLDQGLQFLIQYYNGEERAKGNILERFSAQQFPDLHSELNLSSLELGDSALYFCASSVAGGNTEAFFGQGTRLTVV.

The V and J genes are TRBV4-1 and TRBJ2-4, with TRBD1 as a possible D gene (6 bases). CDR1 and CDR2 (germline): MGHRA, YSYEKL. Trimming removed 1 base at V and 0 bases at J, with 13 bases between. The CDR3 is made up of 17 amino acids. This chain's CDR3 is CASSQGSRGLAKNIQYF. The CDR3 nucleotides read TGCGCCAGCAGCCAAGGCTCCAGGGGCCTAGCCAAAAACATTCAGTACTTC.